These 18 T cell receptor beta chains came from one sample sequenced in a study of blood T cell repertoires in COVID-19. Assay used: immunoSEQ multiplex PCR; TCRdb lists only in-frame clones, some missing. The sample includes about 80,000 clones, 83% of them seen just once. The sample taken for sequencing was peripheral blood. The receptor source for this set is a man older than 75 with active or convalescent COVID-19.

The gene calls are TRBV5-1 and TRBJ1-4, with TRBD1 matching over 7 bases. V shed 4 bases, J shed 1 base, and the junction held 1 base outside the gene matches. The CDR3 covers 14 residues. The germline V gene has CDR1 SGHRS and CDR2 YFSETQ. The CDR3 here is CASSPGGTNEKLFF. In DNA form, the CDR3 reads TGCGCCAGCAGCCCAGGGGGAACTAATGAAAAACTGTTTTTT.

The J gene is TRBJ1-6, the V gene TRBV9; 7 nucleotides align to TRBD1. Germline-derived CDR1 and CDR2 are SGDLS and YYNGEE. The J segment lost 7 bases and the V segment lost 0 bases, leaving 4 bases of the junction unmatched. This CDR3 has 15 residues. The CDR3 DNA follows: TGTGCCAGCAGCGTAGAGGGGGCAGGAAATTCACCCCTCCACTTT. As protein: CASSVEGAGNSPLHF.

This clone was recorded only once. The rearrangement uses TRBV11-2 and TRBJ2-3; 10 bases match TRBD2. CDR1 and CDR2 from the germline V gene are SGHAT and FQNNGV. Losses at the gene ends were 2 bases for V and 5 bases for J; bases not matched to a gene: 10. This CDR3 comprises 17 residues. CDR3 protein: CASSLTRPAGGIDTQYF. In nucleotides, the CDR3 is TGTGCCAGCAGCTTAACTAGGCCAGCGGGAGGGATAGATACGCAGTATTTT.

J is TRBJ2-6 and V is TRBV9, with 7 bases aligning to TRBD1. V lost 3 bases and J lost 2; bases outside the gene matches: 5. Germline V gene lookup returns CDR1 SGDLS and CDR2 YYNGEE. The CDR3 spans 16 residues. Here the CDR3 reads CASSARQGAGANVLTF. The CDR3 bases are TGTGCCAGCAGCGCCCGTCAGGGGGCTGGGGCCAACGTCCTGACTTTC.

This chain links TRBV5-4 with TRBJ2-5, with 8 bases aligning to TRBD2. The V gene end was trimmed by 4 bases and the J gene end by 5 bases; junction bases not matched to a gene: 10. This CDR3 spans 15 amino acids. Germline V gene lookup returns CDR1 SGHNT and CDR2 YYREEE (reference sequence). The CDR3 reads CASSLPGGRGETQYF. The CDR3 nucleotides read TGTGCCAGCAGCCTTCCGGGGGGGCGCGGGGAGACCCAGTACTTC.

The V call is TRBV5-1, the J call TRBJ1-5; 7 bases line up with TRBD1. Germline CDR1 SGHRS, CDR2 YFSETQ. V shed 0 bases and J 1 base; nucleotides not matched to a gene: 1. This CDR3 is built from 15 residues. Written as DNA, the CDR3 is TGCGCCAGCAGCTTGGAGGGGGCGAGCAATCAGCCCCAGCATTTT. It encodes CASSLEGASNQPQHF.

The chain joins TRBV11-2 to TRBJ2-5, with a tentative D call TRBD1 (6 bases). Deletions cut 5 bases from V and 0 bases from J, with 7 bases between. CDR3 length equals 13 residues. Germline values: CDR1 SGHAT, CDR2 FQNNGV. In DNA, the CDR3 is TGTGCCAGCAGCAAGGGGGACCAAGAGACCCAGTACTTC. Translation gives CASSKGDQETQYF.

The chain combines TRBV7-9 with TRBJ1-5, with 10 bases fitting TRBD1. Unmatched junction bases numbered 7, after V lost 4 bases and J lost 7 bases. The CDR3 is 15 amino acids. CDR1 is SEHNR, CDR2 FQNEAQ, per germline (reference sequence). This CDR3 is CASSSGTGAGQPQHF. CDR3 nucleotides: TGTGCCAGCAGCTCCGGGACAGGGGCTGGGCAGCCCCAGCATTTT.

The chain has TRBV5-4 and TRBJ1-2; 8 nucleotides match TRBD1. The V segment lost 0 bases and the J segment 6 bases; nucleotides outside the gene matches: 4. The CDR3 has 14 residues. CDR1 is SGHNT, CDR2 YYREEE, per germline (reference sequence). CDR3 coding DNA: TGTGCCAGCAGCTTGGGACAGGGGCCCCATGGCTACACCTTC. It specifies CASSLGQGPHGYTF.

The chain couples TRBV5-1 to TRBJ1-1; D might be TRBD1 (5 bases). Trimming shortened V by 1 base and J by 0 bases, and 10 bases separated the two germline ends. Germline-derived CDR1 and CDR2 are SGHRS and YFSETQ. This CDR3 comprises 15 residues. The CDR3 DNA is TGCGCCAGCAGCTTGATCGGGGGACTGAACACTGAAGCTTTCTTT. Its protein product is CASSLIGGLNTEAFF.

This chain connects TRBV4-3 to TRBJ2-7; a possible D gene is TRBD2 (6 bases). This CDR3 has 14 amino acids. From germline, CDR1 is LGHNA and CDR2 YSLEER. The V gene lost 0 bases and the J gene lost 2 bases, with 8 bases spanning the gap. The CDR3 loop reads CASSQDAGTYEQYF. The CDR3 region has the DNA TGCGCCAGCAGCCAAGATGCGGGGACCTACGAGCAGTACTTC.

This clone has only a few counts. The chain employs TRBV10-1 and TRBJ2-1, with TRBD2 matching 13 bases. This CDR3 has 16 amino acids. V was clipped by 6 bases and J by 9 bases; unmatched bases: 11. CDR1 and CDR2 (germline): WNHNN, SYGVQD (reference sequence). This CDR3 reads CASSGLAGALPGEQFF. The DNA for the CDR3 is TGCGCCAGCAGCGGACTAGCGGGAGCACTCCCCGGTGAGCAGTTCTTC.

The chain joins TRBV27 to TRBJ2-3; 10 bases align to TRBD2. This CDR3 comprises 17 residues. V shed 4 bases and J 5 bases; nucleotides not matched to a gene: 12. Per the germline V gene, CDR1 is MNHEY and CDR2 is SMNVEV (reference sequence). CDR3: CASSSTLAGGAGDTQYF. The CDR3 DNA is TGTGCCAGCAGTTCCACTTTAGCGGGAGGAGCAGGAGATACGCAGTATTTT.

The chain joins TRBV5-1 to TRBJ2-2; D unresolved. Deletions cut 1 base from V and 0 bases from J, with 7 bases between. From germline, CDR1 is SGHRS and CDR2 YFSETQ. The CDR3 length is 15 residues. CDR3 DNA: TGCGCCAGCAGCTTGATGACAACGAACACCGGGGAGCTGTTTTTT. As protein: CASSLMTTNTGELFF.

This clone is a singleton in its sample. The chain employs TRBV28 and TRBJ2-1; a possible D gene is TRBD1 (6 bases). V lost 5 bases, J lost 10 bases, and 21 bases lay in between. Germline values: CDR1 MDHEN, CDR2 SYDVKM. This CDR3 spans 15 amino acids. The CDR3, as DNA: TGTGCCAGCAGTCTCCAAATCACAGGGAGCCGGGAGCAGTTCTTC. It codes for CASSLQITGSREQFF.

The V gene is TRBV5-1, the J gene TRBJ1-3; 9 bases line up with TRBD1. V trimming: 4 bases; J trimming: 0 bases; junction bases outside the gene matches: 5. This CDR3 has 16 amino acids. Germline CDR1 is SGHRS and CDR2 is YFSETQ. The CDR3 region is CASSPTGGSSGNTIYF. CDR3 nucleotide sequence: TGCGCCAGCAGCCCGACAGGGGGTAGCTCTGGAAACACCATATATTTT. The full variable domain, its missing parts supplied by reference TRBV5-1 and TRBJ1-3, is KAGVTQTPRYLIKTRGQQVTLSCSPISGHRSVSWYQQTPGQGLQFLFEYFSETQRNKGNFPGRFSGRQFSNSRSEMNVSTLELGDSALYLCASSPTGGSSGNTIYFGEGSWLTVV.

This chain joins TRBV30 and TRBJ1-4; the D gene is possibly TRBD1 (6 bases). Deletions cut 0 bases from V and 2 bases from J, with 10 bases between. Per germline, CDR1 GTSNPN and CDR2 SVGIG (reference sequence). The CDR3 loop spans 15 amino acids. CDR3 nucleotide sequence: TGTGCCTGGAGTGTCCACAGGGCCACTAATGAAAAACTGTTTTTT. Encoded protein: CAWSVHRATNEKLFF.

The rearrangement joins TRBV7-2 to TRBJ1-1, with 8 bases that match TRBD1. The V segment lost 4 bases and the J segment 2 bases; nucleotides outside the gene matches: 9. The germline V gene has CDR1 SGHTA and CDR2 FQGNSA. The CDR3 is 16 amino acids. The chain's CDR3 is CASSWTGFGTNTEAFF. The CDR3, as DNA: TGTGCCAGCAGCTGGACAGGGTTCGGGACAAACACTGAAGCTTTCTTT.